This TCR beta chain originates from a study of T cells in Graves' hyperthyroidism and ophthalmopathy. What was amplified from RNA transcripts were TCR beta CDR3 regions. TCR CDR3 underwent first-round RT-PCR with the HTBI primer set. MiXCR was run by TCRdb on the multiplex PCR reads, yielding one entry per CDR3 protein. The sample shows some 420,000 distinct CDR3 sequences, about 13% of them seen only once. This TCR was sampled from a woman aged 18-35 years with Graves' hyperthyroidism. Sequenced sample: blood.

The CDR3 DNA sequence: TGTGCCACCAGTGATACCGGGGTCTTGGATGAGCAGTTCTTC. Translation gives CATSDTGVLDEQFF. This chain links TRBV24-1 with TRBJ2-1; D is perhaps TRBD2 (5 bases). With 3 bases removed from V and 8 bases from J, the gap between germline ends came to 13 bases. CDR1 and CDR2 (germline): KGHDR, SFDVKD. The CDR3 is 14 amino acids.